The 14 T cell receptor beta chains presented below share a single source sample, sequenced in a study of blood T cell repertoires in COVID-19. Libraries were prepared by immunoSEQ multiplex PCR; TCRdb keeps only in-frame clonotypes and omits some of them. The sample yields 75,000 to 80,000 clones, 88% seen once. Sequencing was carried out using peripheral blood. The receptors shown here come from a human donor in a cohort sampled during active COVID-19.

This chain uses TRBV21-1 with TRBJ2-7; the table gives TRBD2 as D, unverified against the DNA. TRBV21-1 represents a pseudogene. The CDR3 totals 15 residues. The CDR3 nucleotides are TGTGCCAGCAGCCTGGGACTAGCGGACTCCTACGAGCAGTACTTC. Its protein is CASSLGLADSYEQYF.

The chain is built from TRBV18 and TRBJ1-5; D may be TRBD1 (6 bases). Trimming removed 2 bases at V and 3 bases at J, with 14 bases between. The length of the CDR3 is 16 residues. Germline values: CDR1 KGHSH, CDR2 LQKENI. The CDR3 sequence: CASSPKRPGDNQPQHF. The CDR3 DNA is TGTGCCAGCTCACCAAAGAGGCCAGGGGACAATCAGCCCCAGCATTTT.

This rearrangement joins TRBV27 to TRBJ1-5, with TRBD1 identical over 9 bases. The CDR3 length is 16 residues. The germline CDR1 and CDR2 sequences are MNHEY and SMNVEV (reference sequence). V dropped 5 bases and J dropped 3; count of bases not matched to a gene: 8. The CDR3 protein is CASSPGDRGNNQPQHF. The CDR3 DNA sequence: TGTGCCAGCAGTCCTGGAGACAGGGGGAACAATCAGCCCCAGCATTTT.

This rearrangement joins TRBV5-1 to TRBJ1-1; no clear D. The CDR3 covers 14 residues. V was pared by 6 bases and J by 1 base, with 13 bases between. CDR1 is SGHRS and CDR2 is YFSETQ in the germline V gene. The CDR3 here is CASTGGFRNTEAFF. The CDR3 nucleotides are TGCGCCAGCACCGGCGGGTTCAGGAACACTGAAGCTTTCTTT.

This chain joins TRBV7-3 and TRBJ1-1, with D possibly TRBD1 on 5 matching bases. Trimming removed 5 bases at V and 2 bases at J, with 12 bases between. Germline V CDR1 and CDR2: SGHTA, FQGTGA. This CDR3 is 14 amino acids long. This CDR3 is CASSPGHINTEAFF. Written as DNA, the CDR3 is TGTGCCAGCAGCCCTGGACACATAAACACTGAAGCTTTCTTT.

This clone has only one observation. V usage is TRBV7-2 and J usage is TRBJ2-5; 9 nucleotides line up with TRBD2. Germline V CDR1 and CDR2: SGHTA, FQGNSA. This CDR3 spans 15 amino acids. The junction had 13 bases not matched to a gene; V was cut back by 8 bases and J by 6 bases. CDR3 region: CASSPRRGGLQTQYF. CDR3 bases: TGTGCCAGCTCCCCAAGGCGGGGGGGCCTTCAGACCCAGTACTTC.

The chain employs TRBV7-3 and TRBJ2-3; 8 bases agree with TRBD2. The junction had 9 bases not matched to a gene; V was cut back by 1 base and J by 9 bases. This CDR3 comprises 15 residues. The V gene's germline CDR1 is SGHTA and CDR2 FQGTGA. The CDR3 DNA is TGTGCCAGCAGCTTAATCGCCGGGAGGGCCGGAACGCAGTATTTT. Translated, it gives CASSLIAGRAGTQYF.

V and J are TRBV10-3 and TRBJ2-1, with 11 bases aligning to TRBD2. Germline V lookup: CDR1 ENHRY, CDR2 SYGVKD. J gave up 5 bases and V 3 bases, and 6 bases lay outside the gene matches. The CDR3 is 16 amino acids. Written as DNA, the CDR3 is TGTGCCATCAGTGACCCCCGTAGCGGGGGGGACAATGAGCAGTTCTTC. Amino acid sequence: CAISDPRSGGDNEQFF.

The chain links TRBV4-2 to TRBJ1-6; no firm D call. CDR3 length: 19 residues. Germline CDR1 is LGHNA and CDR2 is YNFKEQ. Between the trimmed V and J ends, which lost 0 bases and 9 bases, there was a span of 24 bases. The CDR3 DNA reads TGTGCCAGCAGCCAAGATAGGAGGTTTGGAAGCTTGGTTTCTTCACCCCTCCACTTT. Amino acids: CASSQDRRFGSLVSSPLHF.

This chain links TRBV7-9 with TRBJ2-5; D remains unclear. The CDR3 runs 14 residues. Trimming removed 0 bases from V and 3 bases from J, with 8 bases in between. Per germline, CDR1 SEHNR and CDR2 FQNEAQ (reference sequence). The CDR3: CASSLAGSEETQYF. As DNA, the CDR3 is TGTGCCAGCAGCTTAGCTGGCAGTGAAGAGACCCAGTACTTC.

The rearrangement links TRBV7-6 to TRBJ2-5, with 8 bases lining up with TRBD2. V gave up 1 base and J gave up 1 base; unmatched junction bases: 5. This CDR3 is built from 16 residues. From germline, CDR1 is SGHVS and CDR2 FNYEAQ. CDR3 loop: CASSLGGSGAQETQYF. The DNA of the CDR3 is TGTGCCAGCAGCTTAGGCGGTAGCGGGGCCCAAGAGACCCAGTACTTC. Looking up the rest from reference TRBV7-6 and TRBJ2-5 gives the full variable domain: GAGVSQSPRYKVTKRGQDVALRCDPISGHVSLYWYRQALGQGPEFLTYFNYEAQQDKSGLPNDRFSAERPEGSISTLTIQRTEQRDSAMYRCASSLGGSGAQETQYFGPGTRLLVL.

The gene calls are TRBV5-1 and TRBJ2-1; TRBD1 matches 10 bases. The germline gives CDR1 SGHRS, CDR2 YFSETQ. J was trimmed by 7 bases and V by 3 bases; bases with no gene match: 4. The CDR3 contains 14 residues. CDR3 DNA: TGCGCCAGCAGCTCGGGACAGGGGACGAATGAGCAGTTCTTC. Amino acids: CASSSGQGTNEQFF.

This clone has only a few counts. The V call is TRBV5-6, the J call TRBJ1-2, with 7 bases matching TRBD1. This CDR3 region has 14 residues. CDR1 and CDR2 (germline): SGHDT, YYEEEE. Trimming cost V 2 bases and J 4 bases; bases outside gene matches: 5. In DNA, the CDR3 is TGTGCCAGCAGCTTAACAGGGGCCGGCTATGGCTACACCTTC. Translated, it gives CASSLTGAGYGYTF.

This clone was counted between two and nine times. The chain joins TRBV10-3 to TRBJ1-2, with D uncertain. This CDR3 comprises 13 residues. From germline, CDR1 is ENHRY and CDR2 SYGVKD. The CDR3 region has the DNA TGTGGCTCTAGAGCGGGCTTGGACTATGGCTACACCTTC. Its translation is CGSRAGLDYGYTF.